One TCR beta chain is described in this entry. Its specificity is not known. Researchers took RNA transcripts and amplified the TCR beta CDR3 regions from them. HTBI primers were employed in a first-round RT-PCR of the TCR CDR3. TCRdb analysed the multiplex PCR reads with MiXCR anew, one entry per CDR3 protein. The sample lists over 650,000 distinct CDR3 sequences, about 15% seen once, with approximately 8% in the top ten. The germline V gene encodes CDR1 SGHVS and CDR2 FQNEAQ. This CDR3 spans 17 amino acids. Trimming left V 7 bases short and J 0 bases short, with 19 bases between. These data are taken from a study of T cells in Graves' hyperthyroidism and ophthalmopathy. Investigators excluded patients with uncontrolled infection, other autoimmune disease, pregnancy or lactation. Based on clinical symptoms, serum thyroxine and TRAb, thyroid ultrasound and orbital computed tomography, diagnoses were reached. From 9 to 10 ml of fresh peripheral blood, PBMCs were isolated.

Study-wide points: Among thyroid clonotypes expanded above 0.001, most also appeared in blood.

The chain uses TRBV7-8 and TRBJ1-3; possibly TRBD1 for D (5 bases). The material sequenced was blood. The clonotype comes from a man between 18 and 35 years old with Graves' hyperthyroidism. CDR3 sequence (DNA): TGTGCCAGCAACCTCTTCCCAGGGCGGGGCTCTGGAAACACCATATATTTT. Its protein product is CASNLFPGRGSGNTIYF.